This T cell receptor (beta chain) was recorded in a study of early T cells in non-severe SARS-CoV-2 infection (dated by TCRdb to about 2021). At the level of the whole study: TCR sequencing used bulk RNA from unsorted whole blood, so alpha and beta chains could not be paired. Findings and caveats that apply to the study as a whole: VDJdb matching was skewed toward anti-spike CD8 responses and likely underestimated virus-specific expansions by missing private and CD4 specificities.

With respect to this clonotype: The antigen this receptor binds is unknown. A much larger clone lies a single base off, so this may be a read error.

Per the germline V gene, SQVTM is the CDR1 and ANQGSEA is the CDR2. The CDR3 holds 14 amino acids from the cysteine to the phenylalanine. Of all the DNA, just the CDR3 is kept, 42 bases in frame from base 1. This was a case-control study nested in a cohort of healthcare workers in London, UK, who had nasopharyngeal swab PCR tests and blood samples taken every week. Between 23 and 31 March 2020, the week of the UK lockdown, healthcare workers were enrolled and then followed up weekly for as long as 16 weeks. Library method: 5' RACE. Data came from a NextSeq 500. To correct for sequencing error and PCR bias, the TCR library protocol tagged individual cDNA molecules with unique molecular identifiers. TCR alpha and beta chains were both sequenced, and the abundances of alpha and beta sequences in each sample were closely correlated with each other. In the paper's pipeline: V gene, J gene and CDR3 annotation of TCR sequences was performed with Decombinator V4. Expanded TCRs were defined as changing significantly between any two time points under a Poisson model with p below 0.0001. TCR abundances were normalised to the total number of TCRs sequenced in each sample and reported as counts per million. MAIT TCRs were defined by TRAV1-2 paired with TRAJ12, TRAJ20 or TRAJ33, and iNKT TCRs by TRAV10 paired with TRAJ18. VDJdb, accessed 1 November 2021, was searched for CMV, EBV and SARS-CoV-2 annotated TCRs, excluding TCRs annotated for multiple antigens. TCRdb applied fastp at Q25 and MiXCR to the public reads, then kept only in-frame beta chains. Entries that share a CDR3 protein sequence are merged under the most common genes and DNA. The V and J calls and clone size come from TCRdb's table, not from the authors' own analysis. This sample comprises tens of thousands of distinct CDR3 sequences, 5.6% of them detected only once. Together, the top ten hold roughly 7.1% of the sample.

Specimen: whole blood. This sequence was found in an adult who was a healthcare worker with PCR-confirmed SARS-CoV-2 infection or an uninfected control (not recorded which). Here the chain combines TRBV29-1 and TRBJ2-3, with TRBD2 as a weak D call on 6 bases. The CDR3: CSVPHSGSKDTQYF. At the DNA level, the sequence is TGCAGCGTCCCCCATAGCGGTAGCAAAGATACGCAGTATTTT.